The rows below give T cell receptor beta chains drawn from one sample of a study of blood T cell repertoires in COVID-19. TCRdb keeps only in-frame clones here, not all; method: immunoSEQ multiplex PCR. The table includes 190,000 or so clones, 86% detected once. Sample: peripheral blood. The receptors were gathered from a woman in her 70s with acute or convalescent COVID-19. Both conserved end residues are part of each CDR3. Fields, in order: V gene, clone size, D gene, J gene, CDR3 protein, CDR3 DNA. D genes are given only for firm matches. The size of a clone is reported for some rows only, either as once, few or many, or as a class for expanded clones.

>TRBV6-5|NA|NA|TRBJ1-1
CASSPHAGGGEAFF
TGTGCCAGCAGTCCCCACGCGGGGGGCGGTGAAGCTTTCTTT
>TRBV5-1|NA|NA|TRBJ2-3
CASSLDSAVTDTQYF
TGCGCCAGCAGCTTGGATTCCGCAGTCACAGATACGCAGTATTTT
>TRBV6-5|NA|NA|TRBJ1-6
CASSLGLGNSPLHF
TGTGCCAGCAGCCTGGGACTTGGGAATTCACCCCTCCACTTT
>TRBV6-2/TRBV6-3|NA|TRBD1|TRBJ2-3
CASSNTGGTQYF
TGTGCCAGCAGCAACACAGGGGGTACGCAGTATTTT
>TRBV5-1|NA|NA|TRBJ2-1
CASSRSGDSSYNEQFF
TGCGCCAGCAGCCGTAGCGGGGACAGCTCCTACAATGAGCAGTTCTTC
>TRBV28|NA|TRBD1|TRBJ1-1
CASKTGEAFRTEAFF
TGTGCCAGCAAAACAGGGGAGGCATTTAGGACTGAAGCTTTCTTT
>TRBV6-5|NA|TRBD2|TRBJ2-5
CASTAGLAGETQYF
TGTGCCAGCACCGCGGGACTAGCGGGGGAGACCCAGTACTTC
>TRBV7-3|NA|NA|TRBJ1-6
CASSLQGGYNSPLHF
TGTGCCAGCAGCTTACAGGGCGGCTATAATTCACCCCTCCACTTT
>TRBV28|NA|TRBD2|TRBJ2-7
CASSLRLAGGPGDEQYF
TGTGCCAGCAGTCTTCGACTAGCGGGAGGGCCGGGGGACGAGCAGTACTTC
>TRBV2|NA|NA|TRBJ1-2
CASSAQRGNYGYTF
TGTGCCAGCAGTGCCCAGAGAGGGAACTATGGCTACACCTTC
>TRBV28|few|NA|TRBJ2-1
CASSLVAAHEQFF
TGTGCCAGCAGTCTGGTAGCCGCTCATGAGCAGTTCTTC
>TRBV15|NA|NA|TRBJ1-1
CATRGFGTEAFF
TGTGCCACCAGAGGTTTCGGGACTGAAGCTTTCTTT
>TRBV5-8|NA|NA|TRBJ2-5
CASSLLTVQETQYF
TGTGCCAGCAGCTTGTTAACTGTTCAAGAGACCCAGTACTTC
>TRBV6-5|NA|NA|TRBJ2-5
CASRIGTRGVTQYF
TGTGCCAGCAGGATCGGGACACGTGGAGTAACCCAGTACTTC
>TRBV7-2|NA|NA|TRBJ1-5
CASSSGQNSNQPQHF
TGTGCCAGCAGCTCCGGACAGAATTCCAATCAGCCCCAGCATTTT
>TRBV5-4|NA|TRBD1|TRBJ1-4
CASSLGQGDEKLFF
TGTGCCAGCAGCTTGGGACAGGGAGATGAAAAACTGTTTTTT
>TRBV19|NA|TRBD2|TRBJ2-7
CASSTSGRVHEQYF
TGTGCCAGTAGTACCAGCGGGAGGGTCCACGAGCAGTACTTC
>TRBV5-1|NA|TRBD1|TRBJ2-3
CASSLDRGSSTDTQYF
TGCGCCAGCAGCTTGGACAGGGGGTCTAGCACAGATACGCAGTATTTT
>TRBV27|NA|TRBD2|TRBJ2-3
CASSISGRRTDTQYF
TGTGCCAGCAGTATAAGCGGGAGGCGCACAGATACGCAGTATTTT
>TRBV4-1|NA|NA|TRBJ2-7
CASSQATGTGAYEQYF
TGCGCCAGCAGCCAAGCCACCGGGACGGGGGCCTACGAGCAGTACTTC
>TRBV5-1|NA|NA|TRBJ2-2
CASSLTQITGELFF
TGCGCCAGCAGCTTGACACAGATAACCGGGGAGCTGTTTTTT
>TRBV20-1|NA|NA|TRBJ2-3
CSAEHSDTQYF
TGCAGTGCCGAGCATTCAGATACGCAGTATTTT
>TRBV2|NA|TRBD1|TRBJ2-2
CASRKTGVAGELFF
TGTGCCAGCAGGAAAACAGGGGTCGCCGGGGAGCTGTTTTTT
>TRBV19|NA|NA|TRBJ1-5
CASSLRQTGGAQHF
TGTGCCAGTAGTCTCCGACAGACCGGGGGGGCCCAGCATTTT
>TRBV5-1|NA|TRBD2|TRBJ2-3
CASSLGTSGPRVDTQYF
TGCGCCAGCAGCTTAGGGACTAGCGGGCCTCGGGTAGATACGCAGTATTTT
>TRBV29-1|NA|TRBD1|TRBJ1-2
CSVLGQGADYGYTF
TGCAGCGTTCTCGGACAGGGGGCTGACTATGGCTACACCTTC
>TRBV5-6|once|NA|TRBJ1-1
CASSLVQGYTEAFF
TGTGCCAGCAGCTTGGTGCAGGGGTACACTGAAGCTTTCTTT
>TRBV9|NA|NA|TRBJ2-3
CASSVAGSADTQYF
TGTGCCAGCAGCGTAGCGGGTAGTGCAGATACGCAGTATTTT
>TRBV4-2|NA|TRBD1|TRBJ1-1
CASSRQTGVGVNTEAFF
TGTGCCAGCAGCCGACAAACAGGGGTGGGGGTAAACACTGAAGCTTTCTTT
>TRBV7-6|NA|NA|TRBJ1-1
CASSPGGGGPPMNTEAFF
TGTGCCAGCAGCCCCGGCGGGGGGGGCCCGCCCATGAACACTGAAGCTTTCTTT
>TRBV19|NA|NA|TRBJ1-4
CAAPQGGADPRDEKLFF
TGTGCCGCTCCCCAAGGGGGGGCTGATCCAAGAGACGAAAAACTGTTTTTT
>TRBV6-2/TRBV6-3|NA|TRBD1|TRBJ1-1
CASSYNPGGAYTEAFF
TGTGCCAGCAGTTACAATCCAGGGGGCGCGTACACTGAAGCTTTCTTT
>TRBV5-1|NA|NA|TRBJ1-6
CASSYYRSSYNSPLHF
TGCGCCAGCAGCTATTACCGGAGCTCCTATAATTCACCCCTCCACTTT
>TRBV28|few|NA|TRBJ2-7
CASSLDSSYEQYF
TGTGCCAGCAGTCTGGACAGCTCCTACGAGCAGTACTTC
>TRBV5-8|few|NA|TRBJ1-4
CASSLDGSPNEKLFF
TGTGCCAGCAGCTTGGATGGCAGTCCTAATGAAAAACTGTTTTTT
>TRBV5-1|NA|TRBD1|TRBJ1-6
CASSSTGKGVSPLHF
TGCGCCAGCAGCTCGACAGGGAAAGGGGTTTCACCCCTCCACTTT
>TRBV6-5|NA|NA|TRBJ1-1
CASRVTGVMNTEAFF
TGTGCCAGCAGGGTCACGGGGGTCATGAACACTGAAGCTTTCTTT
>TRBV29-1|once|TRBD1|TRBJ2-7
CSVIGGPYEQYF
TGCAGCGTTATAGGGGGCCCCTACGAGCAGTACTTC
>TRBV28|NA|NA|TRBJ1-5
CASSLLSAGRGNNQPQHF
TGTGCCAGCAGTTTATTAAGCGCAGGGAGGGGAAACAATCAGCCCCAGCATTTT
>TRBV4-1|NA|TRBD1|TRBJ1-5
CASSQRQGAFQPQHF
TGCGCCAGCAGCCAGCGACAGGGGGCGTTTCAGCCCCAGCATTTT
>TRBV5-4|NA|NA|TRBJ2-7
CASSLDPGAYEQYF
TGTGCCAGCAGCTTAGATCCGGGGGCCTACGAGCAGTACTTC
>TRBV27|NA|NA|TRBJ2-1
CASSSLYRSVNEQFF
TGTGCCAGCAGTTCCTTGTACAGGTCGGTTAATGAGCAGTTCTTC
>TRBV4-2|NA|NA|TRBJ2-1
CASNLGGPGGNEQFF
TGTGCCAGCAACCTCGGAGGGCCAGGAGGGAATGAGCAGTTCTTC
>TRBV27|once|TRBD2|TRBJ2-7
CASSATLAGLYEQYF
TGTGCCAGCAGTGCGACTCTAGCGGGACTTTACGAGCAGTACTTC
>TRBV5-1|NA|TRBD1|TRBJ1-2
CASRPGPGGSGYTF
TGCGCCAGCCGCCCTGGACCAGGGGGCTCTGGCTACACCTTC